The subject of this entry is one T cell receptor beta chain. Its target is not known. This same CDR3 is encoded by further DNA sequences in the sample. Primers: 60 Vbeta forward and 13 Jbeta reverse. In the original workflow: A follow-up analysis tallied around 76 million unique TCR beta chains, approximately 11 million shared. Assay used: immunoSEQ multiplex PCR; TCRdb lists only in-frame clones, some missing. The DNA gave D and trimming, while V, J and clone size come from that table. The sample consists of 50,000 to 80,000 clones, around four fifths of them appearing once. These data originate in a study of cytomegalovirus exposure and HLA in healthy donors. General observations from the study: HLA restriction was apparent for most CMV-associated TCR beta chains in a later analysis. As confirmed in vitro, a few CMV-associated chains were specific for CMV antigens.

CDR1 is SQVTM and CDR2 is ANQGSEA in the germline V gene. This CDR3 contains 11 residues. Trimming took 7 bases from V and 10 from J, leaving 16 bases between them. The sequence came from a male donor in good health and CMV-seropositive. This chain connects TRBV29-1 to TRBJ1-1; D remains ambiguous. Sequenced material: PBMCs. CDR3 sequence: CSAYDGVRAFF. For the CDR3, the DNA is TGCAGCGCTTACGACGGGGTACGAGCTTTCTTT.